This T cell receptor beta chain appears in the sequencing data of a study of blood T cell repertoires in COVID-19. Overall study: The origin of the acute and convalescent COVID-19 samples was the United States, Italy and Spain. T cells, B-cell-depleted T cells, or PBMCs provided the cDNA or gDNA that served as material.

CDR1 is LNHDA and CDR2 is SQIVND in the germline V gene (reference sequence). The CDR3 is 13 amino acids. V dropped 0 bases and J dropped 6 bases, with 6 bases sitting between them. Only one count was recorded for this clone. Profiled with immunoSEQ multiplex PCR; TCRdb holds only in-frame clones, not every one. The sample carries roughly 170,000 clones, around 90% recorded once. This TCR was recovered from a man in his 60s with acute or convalescent COVID-19. The sequencing sample was made of peripheral blood. The chain joins TRBV19 to TRBJ1-5; D remains unclear. This chain's CDR3 is CASSIDRSQPQHF. CDR3 in DNA: TGTGCCAGTAGTATAGATCGCAGTCAGCCCCAGCATTTT. Filled out from reference TRBV19 and TRBJ1-5, the complete variable domain reads DGGITQSPKYLFRKEGQNVTLSCEQNLNHDAMYWYRQDPGQGLRLIYYSQIVNDFQKGDIAEGYSVSREKKESFPLTVTSAQKNPTAFYLCASSIDRSQPQHFGDGTRLSIL.